Presented here are 7 T cell receptor beta chains from one specimen sequenced in a study of beta chain features in type 1 diabetes. Isolated RNA was reverse transcribed in full, so expressed TCRB transcripts were sequenced. TCRdb's table, derived via immunoSEQ multiplex PCR, lists solely in-frame clones and lacks some. The data contain 450,000 to 600,000 clones, 30% of them singletons. Sequenced sample: naive CD4+ T cells from blood. The receptors derive from a man younger than 30 in good health.

This rearrangement joins TRBV4-2 to TRBJ2-7; no reliable D call. The CDR3 sequence is 17 residues long. Per germline, CDR1 LGHNA and CDR2 YNFKEQ. Trimming removed 2 bases from V and 0 bases from J, with 17 bases in between. The CDR3 here is CASSQQTDAISSYEQYF. As DNA, the CDR3 is TGTGCCAGCAGCCAACAAACTGACGCTATAAGCTCCTACGAGCAGTACTTC.

This clone showed up just a few times. The chain employs TRBV4-2 and TRBJ2-7; a possible D gene is TRBD2 (7 bases). With 2 bases removed from V and 2 bases from J, the gap between germline ends came to 13 bases. The CDR3 is 15 amino acids. CDR1 is LGHNA and CDR2 is YNFKEQ in the germline V gene. The CDR3 nucleotides are TGTGCCAGCAGCCAAAGGGAGGGGACAACCTACGAGCAGTACTTC. It yields the protein CASSQREGTTYEQYF.

In its sample, this clone was seen a few times. This sample includes further DNA sequences coding for the same CDR3. The chain recombines TRBV30 with TRBJ2-7; D remains ambiguous. The CDR3 has 11 residues. The V gene lost 1 base and the J gene lost 4 bases, with 5 bases spanning the gap. Germline lookup yields CDR1 GTSNPN and CDR2 SVGIG (reference sequence). The CDR3 coding sequence is TGTGCCTGGAGTGCGCCATACGAGCAGTACTTC. Residues: CAWSAPYEQYF.

Written as DNA, the CDR3 is TGTGCCACCAGCAGTGGGTTACAGGGTCTAGTGCAAGAGACCCAGTACTTC. Encoded protein: CATSSGLQGLVQETQYF. The gene calls are TRBV15 and TRBJ2-5; maybe TRBD1 (6 bases). The ends were cut back, 3 bases at V and 2 bases at J, with 19 bases in the middle. Germline V gene lookup returns CDR1 LNHNV and CDR2 YYDKDF (reference sequence). This CDR3 has 17 amino acids.

This clone appeared a few times. The chain joins TRBV6-5 to TRBJ1-2; TRBD1 might be the D (6 bases). The V and J ends lost 6 bases and 5 bases respectively, with 16 bases between them. Germline CDR1 MNHEY, CDR2 SVGAGI. CDR3 size: 14 residues. CDR3 region: CASSPSGGGYGYTF. CDR3 sequence (DNA): TGTGCCAGCAGCCCCAGCGGGGGCGGTTATGGCTACACCTTC.

This clone was counted a few times. The chain employs TRBV30 and TRBJ2-2; 7 bases align to TRBD2. With 1 base clipped from V and 2 bases from J, the junction kept 4 bases outside the gene matches. The CDR3 covers 15 residues. Germline values: CDR1 GTSNPN, CDR2 SVGIG (reference sequence). The DNA of the CDR3 is TGTGCCTGGAGTGGCGAGCGGGGAAACACCGGGGAGCTGTTTTTT. This translates into CAWSGERGNTGELFF. The full variable domain, its missing parts supplied by reference TRBV30 and TRBJ2-2, is SQTIHQWPATLVQPVGSPLSLECTVEGTSNPNLYWYRQAAGRGLQLLFYSVGIGQISSEVPQNLSASRPQDRQFILSSKKLLLSDSGFYLCAWSGERGNTGELFFGEGSRLTVL.

The genes are TRBV7-3 and TRBJ2-1; D may be TRBD2 (5 bases). The CDR3 sequence is 13 residues long. The ends were cut back, 5 bases at V and 5 bases at J, with 10 bases in the middle. CDR1 SGHTA and CDR2 FQGTGA come from the germline V gene. The CDR3 nucleotides are TGTGCCAGCAGCCCCGGGGTTCACAATGAGCAGTTCTTC. It specifies CASSPGVHNEQFF.